The sequence of this T cell receptor (beta chain) was determined in a study of blood T cell repertoires in COVID-19. The germline V gene encodes CDR1 LNHDA and CDR2 SQIVND (reference sequence). The CDR3 length is 15 residues. J lost 7 bases, V lost 7 bases, and 11 bases had no gene match. Sequencing used immunoSEQ multiplex PCR; TCRdb keeps in-frame clones, though not all of them. The top ten clones hold over 2.5% of a sample with 150,000 to 200,000 clones, approximately 85% of them seen once. This clonotype was obtained from a man aged 60-69 years with acute or convalescent COVID-19. The V call is TRBV19, the J call TRBJ1-5; 9 nucleotides line up with TRBD1. The sequencing sample was made of peripheral blood. CDR3 in DNA: TGTGCCAGTAAAGGAGGGGACAGGGTGGGGCAGCCCCAGCATTTT. Translating gives CASKGGDRVGQPQHF.